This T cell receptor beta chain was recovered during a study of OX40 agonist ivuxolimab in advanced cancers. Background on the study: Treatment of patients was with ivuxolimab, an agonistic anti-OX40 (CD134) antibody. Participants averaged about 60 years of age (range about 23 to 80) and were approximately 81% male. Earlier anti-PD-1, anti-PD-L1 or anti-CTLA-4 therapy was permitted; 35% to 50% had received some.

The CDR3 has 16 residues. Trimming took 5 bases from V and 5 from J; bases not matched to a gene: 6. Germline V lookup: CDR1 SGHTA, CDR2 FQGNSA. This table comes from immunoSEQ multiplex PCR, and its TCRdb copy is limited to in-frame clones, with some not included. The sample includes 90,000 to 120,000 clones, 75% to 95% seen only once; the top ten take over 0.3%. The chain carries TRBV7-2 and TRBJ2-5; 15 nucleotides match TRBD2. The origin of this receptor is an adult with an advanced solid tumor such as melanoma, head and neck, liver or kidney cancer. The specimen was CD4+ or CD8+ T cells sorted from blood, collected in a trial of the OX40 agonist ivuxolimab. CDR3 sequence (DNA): TGTGCCAGCAGCCCCCGGACTAGCGGGAGGGGTGAGACCCAGTACTTC. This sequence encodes CASSPRTSGRGETQYF.